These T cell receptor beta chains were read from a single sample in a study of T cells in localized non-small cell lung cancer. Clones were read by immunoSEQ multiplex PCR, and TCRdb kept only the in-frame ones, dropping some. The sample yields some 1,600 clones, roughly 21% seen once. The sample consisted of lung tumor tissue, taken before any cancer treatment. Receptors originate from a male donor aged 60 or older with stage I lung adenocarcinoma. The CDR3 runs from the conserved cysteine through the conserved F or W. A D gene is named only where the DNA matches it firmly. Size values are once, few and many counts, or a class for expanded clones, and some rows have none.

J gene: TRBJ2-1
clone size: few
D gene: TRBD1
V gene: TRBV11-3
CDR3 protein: CASSSKFGTAYNEQFF
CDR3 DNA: TGTGCCAGCAGCTCTAAATTCGGGACAGCCTACAATGAGCAGTTCTTC

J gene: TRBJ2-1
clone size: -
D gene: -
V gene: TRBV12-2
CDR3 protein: CASQSPVRAGGNEQFF
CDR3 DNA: TGTGCCAGTCAATCCCCTGTACGGGCAGGTGGGAATGAGCAGTTCTTC

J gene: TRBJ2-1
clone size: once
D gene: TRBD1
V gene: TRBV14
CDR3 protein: CASSKTGLEQFF
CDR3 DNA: TGTGCCAGCAGCAAGACAGGGCTTGAGCAGTTCTTC

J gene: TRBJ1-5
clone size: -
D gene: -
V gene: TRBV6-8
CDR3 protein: CASSSHGPSAQPQHF
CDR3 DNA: TGTGCCAGCAGTTCTCACGGGCCCTCCGCTCAGCCCCAGCATTTT

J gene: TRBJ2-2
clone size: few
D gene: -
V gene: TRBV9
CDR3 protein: CASSVGPAGMLFF
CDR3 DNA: TGTGCCAGCAGCGTTGGGCCCGCGGGGATGCTGTTTTTT

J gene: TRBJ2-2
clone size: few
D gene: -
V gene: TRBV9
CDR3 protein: CASSSDRHGELFF
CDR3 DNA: TGTGCCAGCAGCTCGGACCGGCACGGGGAGCTGTTTTTT

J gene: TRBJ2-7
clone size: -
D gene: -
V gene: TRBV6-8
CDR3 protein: CASSSLVALYGTAYEQYF
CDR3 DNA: TGTGCCAGCAGTTCCTTGGTGGCGCTCTATGGAACCGCCTACGAGCAGTACTTC

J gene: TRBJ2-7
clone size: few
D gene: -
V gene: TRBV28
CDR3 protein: CASSSFSGLPYREQYF
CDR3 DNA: TGTGCCAGCAGTTCGTTCTCGGGACTCCCCTATAGAGAGCAGTACTTC

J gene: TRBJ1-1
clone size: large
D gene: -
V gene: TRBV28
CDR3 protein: CASGRFNTEAFF
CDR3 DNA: TGTGCCAGCGGGAGATTCAACACTGAAGCTTTCTTT

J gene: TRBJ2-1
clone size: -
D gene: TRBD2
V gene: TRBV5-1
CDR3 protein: CASSPLAGGLNTYEQFF
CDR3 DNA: TGCGCCAGCAGCCCACTAGCGGGAGGGCTGAATACATATGAGCAGTTCTTC

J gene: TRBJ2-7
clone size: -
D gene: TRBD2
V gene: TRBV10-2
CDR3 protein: CASSESRRGDFEQYF
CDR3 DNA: TGCGCCAGCAGTGAGTCGAGGCGGGGGGACTTCGAGCAGTACTTC

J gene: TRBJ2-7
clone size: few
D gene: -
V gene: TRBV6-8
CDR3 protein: CASSWGSGATVTYEQYF
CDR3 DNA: TGTGCCAGCAGTTGGGGGTCGGGCGCCACCGTAACCTACGAGCAGTACTTC

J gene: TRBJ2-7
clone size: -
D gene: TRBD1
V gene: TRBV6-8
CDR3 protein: CASSPGTVTYEQYF
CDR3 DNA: TGTGCCAGCAGCCCCGGGACAGTAACCTACGAGCAGTACTTC

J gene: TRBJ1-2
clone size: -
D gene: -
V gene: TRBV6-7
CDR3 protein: CASSKRDGYTF
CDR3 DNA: TGTGCCAGCAGCAAAAGGGATGGCTACACCTTC

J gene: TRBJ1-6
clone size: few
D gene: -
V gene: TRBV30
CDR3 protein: CAWDSSYNSPLHF
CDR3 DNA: TGTGCCTGGGACAGCTCCTATAATTCACCCCTCCACTTT

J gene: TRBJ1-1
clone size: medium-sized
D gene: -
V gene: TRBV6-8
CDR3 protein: CASSPNTNTEAFF
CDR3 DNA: TGTGCCAGCAGTCCCAACACGAACACTGAAGCTTTCTTT

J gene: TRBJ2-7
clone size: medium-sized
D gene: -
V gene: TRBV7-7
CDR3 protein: CASSTQTATYEQYF
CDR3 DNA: TGTGCCAGCAGCACCCAGACGGCCACCTACGAGCAGTACTTC

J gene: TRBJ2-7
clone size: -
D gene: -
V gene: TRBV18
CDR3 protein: CASSPMSEREQYF
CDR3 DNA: TGTGCCAGCTCACCAATGTCAGAGCGCGAGCAGTACTTC

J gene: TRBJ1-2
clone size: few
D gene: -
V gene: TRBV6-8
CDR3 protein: CASSYLPESYGYTF
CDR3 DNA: TGTGCCAGCAGTTACTTGCCGGAGAGCTATGGCTACACCTTC

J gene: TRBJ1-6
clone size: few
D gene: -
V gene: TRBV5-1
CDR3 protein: CASSLGQNNSPLHF
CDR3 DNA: TGCGCCAGCAGCTTGGGGCAGAACAATTCACCCCTCCACTTT

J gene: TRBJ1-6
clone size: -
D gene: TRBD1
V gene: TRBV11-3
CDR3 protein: CASSFLLAGGNSPLHF
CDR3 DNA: TGTGCCAGCAGCTTCTTGCTGGCAGGGGGCAATTCACCCCTCCACTTT

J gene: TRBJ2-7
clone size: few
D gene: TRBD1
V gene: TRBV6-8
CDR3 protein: CASSYSMTGTYEQYF
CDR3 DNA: TGTGCCAGCAGTTACTCCATGACAGGGACCTACGAGCAGTACTTC

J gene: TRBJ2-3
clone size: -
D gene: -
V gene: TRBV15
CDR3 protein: CATSSLQGPDTQYF
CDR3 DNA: TGTGCCACCAGCAGTTTACAGGGCCCCGATACGCAGTATTTT

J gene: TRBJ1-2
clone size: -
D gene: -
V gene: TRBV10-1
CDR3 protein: CASSESGDLKGYTF
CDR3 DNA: TGCGCCAGCAGTGAGTCGGGGGATCTGAAAGGCTACACCTTC

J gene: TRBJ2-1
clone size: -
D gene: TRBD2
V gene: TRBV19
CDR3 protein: CASSIWTSGYNEQFF
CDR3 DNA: TGTGCCAGTAGTATATGGACTAGCGGCTACAATGAGCAGTTCTTC

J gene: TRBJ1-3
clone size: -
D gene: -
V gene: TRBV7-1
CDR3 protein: CASSVDEVLSGNTIYF
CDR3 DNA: TGTGCCAGCAGCGTAGACGAGGTTCTCTCTGGAAACACCATATATTTT

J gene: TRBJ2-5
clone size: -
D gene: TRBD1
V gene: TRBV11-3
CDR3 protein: CASSFQGAGETQYF
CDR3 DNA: TGTGCCAGCAGCTTTCAGGGGGCAGGGGAGACCCAGTACTTC

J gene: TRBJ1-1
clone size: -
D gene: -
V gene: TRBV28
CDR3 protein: CASSVGAGMVTEAFF
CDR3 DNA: TGTGCCAGCAGTGTCGGGGCAGGGATGGTCACTGAAGCTTTCTTT

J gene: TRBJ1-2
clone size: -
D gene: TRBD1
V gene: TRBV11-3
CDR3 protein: CASSFDTGGAYYGYTF
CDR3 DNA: TGTGCCAGCAGCTTCGATACAGGGGGCGCTTACTATGGCTACACCTTC

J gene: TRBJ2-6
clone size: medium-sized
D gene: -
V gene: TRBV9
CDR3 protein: CASSSSGANVLTF
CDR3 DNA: TGTGCCAGCAGTTCATCTGGGGCCAACGTCCTGACTTTC

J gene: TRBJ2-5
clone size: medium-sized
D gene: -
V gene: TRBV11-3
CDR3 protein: CASRAMGQTSETQYF
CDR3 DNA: TGTGCCAGCAGGGCTATGGGACAGACTAGCGAGACCCAGTACTTC

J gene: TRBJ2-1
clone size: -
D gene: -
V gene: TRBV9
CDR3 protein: CASSVEEGRRNEQFF
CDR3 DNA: TGTGCCAGCAGCGTAGAAGAGGGGAGGAGAAATGAGCAGTTCTTC

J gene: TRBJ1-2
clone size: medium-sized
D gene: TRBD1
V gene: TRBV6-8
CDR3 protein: CASSDSPGGYGYTF
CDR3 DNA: TGTGCCAGCAGTGACTCGCCAGGGGGCTATGGCTACACCTTC

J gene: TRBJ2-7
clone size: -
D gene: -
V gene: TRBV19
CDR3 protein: CASSISSETYEQYF
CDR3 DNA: TGTGCCAGTAGTATAAGTTCGGAGACCTACGAGCAGTACTTC

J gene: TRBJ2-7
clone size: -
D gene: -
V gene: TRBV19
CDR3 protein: CASSPHGHYEQYF
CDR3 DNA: TGTGCCAGTAGTCCCCATGGACATTACGAGCAGTACTTC

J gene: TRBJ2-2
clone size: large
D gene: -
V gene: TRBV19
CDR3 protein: CASSMAVNTGELFF
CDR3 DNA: TGTGCCAGTAGTATGGCGGTGAACACCGGGGAGCTGTTTTTT

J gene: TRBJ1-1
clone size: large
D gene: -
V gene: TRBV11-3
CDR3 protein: CASSRNPMGNTEAFF
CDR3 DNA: TGTGCCAGCAGCCGAAACCCGATGGGTAACACTGAAGCTTTCTTT

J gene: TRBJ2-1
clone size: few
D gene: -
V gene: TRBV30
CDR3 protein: CAWSVGRDLIF
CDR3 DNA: TGTGCCTGGAGTGTGGGGCGGGACCTGATCTTC

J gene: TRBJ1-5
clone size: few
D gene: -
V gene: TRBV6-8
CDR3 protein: CASRAGASQPQHF
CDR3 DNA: TGTGCCAGCAGGGCGGGGGCCAGTCAGCCCCAGCATTTT

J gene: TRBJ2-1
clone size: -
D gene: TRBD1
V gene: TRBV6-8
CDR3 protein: CAIKKGQGNNEQFF
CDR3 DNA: TGTGCCATAAAGAAGGGACAGGGTAATAATGAGCAGTTCTTC

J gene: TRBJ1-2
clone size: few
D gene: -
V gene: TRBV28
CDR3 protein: CASSPSSGDGYTF
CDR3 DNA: TGTGCCAGCAGTCCTTCATCAGGGGATGGCTACACCTTC

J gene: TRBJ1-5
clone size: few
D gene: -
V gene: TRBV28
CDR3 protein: CASRSLGRFFFSNQPQHF
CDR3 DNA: TGTGCCAGCAGGAGTTTGGGACGGTTTTTTTTTAGCAATCAGCCCCAGCATTTT

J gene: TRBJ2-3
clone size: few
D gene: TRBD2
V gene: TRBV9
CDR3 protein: CASSSPTSGSTDTQYF
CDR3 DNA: TGTGCCAGCAGCTCCCCGACTAGCGGTAGCACAGATACGCAGTATTTT

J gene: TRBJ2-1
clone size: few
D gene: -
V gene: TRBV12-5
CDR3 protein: CAAERVENYNEQFF
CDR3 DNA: TGTGCCGCAGAGCGGGTGGAGAACTACAATGAGCAGTTCTTC

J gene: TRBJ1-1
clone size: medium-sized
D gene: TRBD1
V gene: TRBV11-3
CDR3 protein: CASSRGQGALNTEAFF
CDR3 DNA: TGTGCCAGCAGTCGGGGACAGGGGGCCTTGAACACTGAAGCTTTCTTT

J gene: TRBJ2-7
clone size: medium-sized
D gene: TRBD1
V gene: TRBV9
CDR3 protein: CASTRTGQGEQYF
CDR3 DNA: TGTGCCAGCACAAGGACAGGGCAGGGCGAGCAGTACTTC

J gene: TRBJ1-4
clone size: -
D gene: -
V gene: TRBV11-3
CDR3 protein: CASSPRQFGNEKLFF
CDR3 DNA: TGTGCCAGCAGCCCCCGACAGTTTGGGAATGAAAAACTGTTTTTT

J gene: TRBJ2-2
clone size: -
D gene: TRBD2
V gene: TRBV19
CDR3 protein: CASSYGGSIGELFF
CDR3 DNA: TGTGCCAGTAGCTATGGCGGGAGTATCGGGGAGCTGTTTTTT

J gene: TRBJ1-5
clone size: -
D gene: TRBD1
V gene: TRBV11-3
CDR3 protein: CASSLTGTGGAGFNQPQHF
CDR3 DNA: TGTGCCAGCAGCTTAACCGGGACAGGGGGCGCGGGTTTCAATCAGCCCCAGCATTTT

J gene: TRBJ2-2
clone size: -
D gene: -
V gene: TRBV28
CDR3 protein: CASSFYFRNTGELFF
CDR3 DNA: TGTGCCAGCAGTTTCTACTTCAGGAACACCGGGGAGCTGTTTTTT

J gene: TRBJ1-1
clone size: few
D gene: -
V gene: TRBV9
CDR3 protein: CASSGLGENTEAFF
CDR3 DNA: TGTGCCAGCAGTGGATTGGGTGAGAACACTGAAGCTTTCTTT

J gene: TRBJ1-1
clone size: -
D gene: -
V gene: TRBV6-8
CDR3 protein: CASSYFRQGTTNTEAFF
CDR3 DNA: TGTGCCAGCAGTTACTTCCGCCAGGGGACTACGAACACTGAAGCTTTCTTT

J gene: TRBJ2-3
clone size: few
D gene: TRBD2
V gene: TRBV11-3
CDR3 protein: CASSPRSGDTDTQYF
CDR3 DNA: TGTGCCAGCAGCCCTCGGAGCGGGGACACAGATACGCAGTATTTT

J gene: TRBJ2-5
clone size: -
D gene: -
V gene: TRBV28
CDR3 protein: CASSFRVGNEETQYF
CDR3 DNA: TGTGCCAGCAGTTTCAGGGTCGGTAACGAAGAGACCCAGTACTTC